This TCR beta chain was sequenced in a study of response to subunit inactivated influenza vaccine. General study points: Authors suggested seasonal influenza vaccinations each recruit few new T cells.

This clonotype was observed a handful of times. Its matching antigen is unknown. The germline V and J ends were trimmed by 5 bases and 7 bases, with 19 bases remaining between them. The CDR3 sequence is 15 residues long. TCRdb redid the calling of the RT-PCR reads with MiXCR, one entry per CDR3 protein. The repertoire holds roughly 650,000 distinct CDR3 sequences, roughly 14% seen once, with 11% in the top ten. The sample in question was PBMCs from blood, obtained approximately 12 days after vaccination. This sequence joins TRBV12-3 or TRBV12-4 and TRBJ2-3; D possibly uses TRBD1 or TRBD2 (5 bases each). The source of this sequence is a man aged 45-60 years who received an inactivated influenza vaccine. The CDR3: CASSPLGVSGHTQYF. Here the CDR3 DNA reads TGTGCCAGCAGTCCACTAGGTGTCTCAGGGCATACGCAGTATTTT.